Listed here are 26 T cell receptor beta chains from one sample, sequenced in a study of OX40 agonist ivuxolimab in advanced cancers. Clones were read by immunoSEQ multiplex PCR, and TCRdb kept only the in-frame ones, dropping some. The sample consists of 65,000 or so clones, approximately 82% of them appearing once. The material was CD4+ or CD8+ T cells sorted from blood, obtained in a trial of the OX40 agonist ivuxolimab. These TCRs come from an adult with an advanced solid tumor such as melanoma, head and neck, liver or kidney cancer.

The J gene is TRBJ2-3, the V gene TRBV11-3; no clear D. The ends were cut back, 0 bases at V and 0 bases at J, with 7 bases in the middle. Per germline, CDR1 SGHNT and CDR2 YENEEA. This CDR3 region has 15 residues. CDR3 DNA sequence: TGTGCCAGCAGCTTAGAAGGAAAGAGCACAGATACGCAGTATTTT. This gives the protein CASSLEGKSTDTQYF.

The CDR3 DNA reads TGTGCCAGCAGTGAATCTGCAGAGTCCTATAATTCACCCCTCCACTTT. Amino acid sequence: CASSESAESYNSPLHF. The chain employs TRBV25-1 and TRBJ1-6, with unresolved D. The CDR3 runs to 16 residues. The V gene lost 1 base and the J gene lost 1 base, with 8 bases spanning the gap. The germline V gene has CDR1 MGHDK and CDR2 SYGVNS.

The CDR3 DNA sequence: TGTGCCAGCAGCTTGAATAGGGTCTCCTATGGCTACACCTTC. This translates into CASSLNRVSYGYTF. This chain links TRBV5-6 with TRBJ1-2; the D is unclear. V lost 1 base and J 4 bases, leaving 11 bases between the germline ends. This CDR3 spans 14 amino acids. Germline assignment: CDR1 SGHDT and CDR2 YYEEEE. Combining the CDR3 with reference TRBV5-6 and TRBJ1-2 gives the whole variable domain DAGVTQSPTHLIKTRGQQVTLRCSPKSGHDTVSWYQQALGQGPQFIFQYYEEEERQRGNFPDRFSGHQFPNYSSELNVNALLLGDSALYLCASSLNRVSYGYTFGSGTRLTVV.

The J gene is TRBJ2-3, the V gene TRBV11-3; D ambiguous. V shed 0 bases and J shed 2 bases, with 12 bases lying between them. CDR1 and CDR2 from the germline V gene are SGHNT and YENEEA. The CDR3 sequence is 16 residues long. As DNA, the CDR3 is TGTGCCAGCAGCTTAGATGGGTTCGGGTACACAGATACGCAGTATTTT. This sequence encodes CASSLDGFGYTDTQYF.

The V gene is TRBV6-1, the J gene TRBJ2-7, with D tentatively TRBD2 (6 bases). The CDR3 totals 10 residues. Germline V gives CDR1 MNHNS, CDR2 SASEGT. V was trimmed by 8 bases and J by 4 bases, leaving 6 bases between them. The CDR3 reads CASGGYEQYF. In DNA, the CDR3 is TGTGCCAGCGGGGGGTACGAGCAGTACTTC.

The chain is built from TRBV25-1 and TRBJ1-1; D remains ambiguous. The V gene lost 0 bases and the J gene lost 8 bases, with 10 bases spanning the gap. Looked up from germline, CDR1 is MGHDK and CDR2 is SYGVNS. The length of the CDR3 is 13 residues. The CDR3 DNA reads TGTGCCAGCAGTGAATATCTGACGGACGAAGCTTTCTTT. Translating it yields CASSEYLTDEAFF.

The gene calls are TRBV18 and TRBJ1-2; D not resolved. The V end lost 0 bases, the J end lost 0 bases, and 8 bases lay between the germline ends. This CDR3 comprises 15 residues. Germline V gives CDR1 KGHSH, CDR2 LQKENI. DNA for the CDR3: TGTGCCAGCTCACCACCGTCTCAAGCTAACTATGGCTACACCTTC. Translated, it gives CASSPPSQANYGYTF.

The table lists this clone with a few counts. The gene calls are TRBV5-6 and TRBJ2-7; 9 bases fit TRBD2. The CDR3 length is 15 residues. CDR1 is SGHDT and CDR2 is YYEEEE in the germline V gene. V shed 3 bases, J shed 4 bases, and the junction held 8 bases outside the gene matches. The CDR3 nucleotides are TGTGCCAGCAGCTCGTTGAGCGGGGGGATGTACGAGCAGTACTTC. It specifies CASSSLSGGMYEQYF.

The V and J genes are TRBV11-3 and TRBJ2-7; TRBD1 might be the D (5 bases). Deletions cut 2 bases from V and 3 bases from J, with 14 bases between. Germline V gives CDR1 SGHNT, CDR2 YENEEA. The CDR3 is 15 amino acids. CDR3 residues: CASSLRAGPSYEQYF. CDR3 bases: TGTGCCAGCAGCTTAAGGGCAGGGCCAAGCTACGAGCAGTACTTC.

The gene calls are TRBV18 and TRBJ2-7; 9 nucleotides align to TRBD1. The length of the CDR3 is 17 residues. Per germline, CDR1 KGHSH and CDR2 LQKENI. The junction had 17 bases not matched to a gene; V was cut back by 6 bases and J by 5 bases. The CDR3 DNA sequence: TGTGCCAGCTCCCTTTCAGTTGGGGGACAGGGAAGAAACGAGCAGTACTTC. It is translated as CASSLSVGGQGRNEQYF.

The chain carries TRBV7-2 and TRBJ1-6, with 8 bases matching TRBD1. The CDR3 length is 14 residues. The ends lost 4 bases at V and 11 bases at J; junction bases unmatched: 7. Looked up from germline, CDR1 is SGHTA and CDR2 is FQGNSA. The CDR3 here is CASSSRQGYTPLHF. DNA for the CDR3: TGTGCCAGCAGCTCCAGACAGGGGTATACACCCCTCCACTTT.

In regard to this clone: This same CDR3 is encoded by further DNA sequences in the sample. This chain connects TRBV5-1 to TRBJ2-7, with D uncertain. CDR1 SGHRS and CDR2 YFSETQ come from the germline V gene. The CDR3 extends over 14 amino acids. V lost 0 bases to trimming and J lost 4 bases, with 11 bases between them. This chain's CDR3 is CASSLGAVGYEQYF. The CDR3 DNA follows: TGCGCCAGCAGCTTGGGGGCGGTCGGGTACGAGCAGTACTTC.

This chain uses TRBV10-3 with TRBJ1-2, with a tentative D call TRBD1 (5 bases). The CDR3 covers 14 residues. Germline V gene lookup returns CDR1 ENHRY and CDR2 SYGVKD. Trimming shortened V by 4 bases and J by 5 bases, and 14 bases separated the two germline ends. The CDR3 DNA reads TGTGCCATCAGTGGTCGGGGACCGAATTATGGCTACACCTTC. Translated: CAISGRGPNYGYTF.

This chain connects TRBV19 to TRBJ2-7; possibly TRBD1 for D (5 bases). Germline V gene data show CDR1 as LNHDA and CDR2 as SQIVND (reference sequence). V shed 2 bases and J shed 4 bases, with 12 bases lying between them. The CDR3 is 14 amino acids. The CDR3, as DNA: TGTGCCAGTAGTATACAGTGGGGCAAATACGAGCAGTACTTC. This sequence encodes CASSIQWGKYEQYF.

This chain joins TRBV7-2 and TRBJ2-7; D gene unclear. The CDR3 covers 13 residues. CDR1 SGHTA and CDR2 FQGNSA come from the germline V gene. Trimming removed 5 bases at V and 1 base at J, with 9 bases between. The CDR3 loop reads CASSLRVSYEQYF. DNA of the CDR3: TGTGCCAGCAGCCTACGAGTTTCCTACGAGCAGTACTTC.

The chain has TRBV5-4 and TRBJ2-3; 8 nucleotides line up with TRBD1. The CDR3 has 14 residues. Unmatched junction bases numbered 9, after V lost 9 bases and J lost 3 bases. CDR1 and CDR2 (germline): SGHNT, YYREEE (reference sequence). Written as DNA, the CDR3 is TGTGCCACCTCACCAGGGGGCCAGACAGATACGCAGTATTTT. Amino acid sequence: CATSPGGQTDTQYF.

This clone was counted between two and nine times. The chain recombines TRBV4-1 with TRBJ2-5; D is uncertain. V was pared by 3 bases and J by 0 bases, with 11 bases between. The CDR3 totals 15 residues. Germline assignment: CDR1 MGHRA and CDR2 YSYEKL. The CDR3 DNA reads as TGCGCCAGCAGCCAGGTGTCTACAAACCAAGAGACCCAGTACTTC. As protein: CASSQVSTNQETQYF.

The rearrangement links TRBV2 to TRBJ2-5; no firm D call. Germline V gene sequence: CDR1 SNHLY, CDR2 FYNNEI. This CDR3 region has 12 residues. The ends were cut back, 6 bases at V and 4 bases at J, with 9 bases in the middle. The chain's CDR3 is CASSPGRETQYF. CDR3 nucleotide sequence: TGTGCCAGCAGCCCGGGCCGAGAGACCCAGTACTTC.

Details on this clone: A junction end diverges from the germline sequence, so it may reflect a read error. The chain links TRBV7-9 to TRBJ2-7; 9 nucleotides agree with TRBD2. Per germline, CDR1 SEHNR and CDR2 FQNEAQ (reference sequence). This CDR3 spans 13 amino acids. For the CDR3, the DNA is TGTGCCAGCAGCTTTGGGGGTCAGGCTAGCGGGAACTTC. It specifies CASSFGGQASGNF. The variable domain in full, with the rest retrieved from reference TRBV7-9 and TRBJ2-7, is DTGVSQNPRHKITKRGQNVTFRCDPISEHNRLYWYRQTLGQGPEFLTYFQNEAQLEKSRLLSDRFSAERPKGSFSTLEIQRTEQGDSAMYLCASSFGGQASGNFGPGTRLTVT.

The genes are TRBV6-6 and TRBJ2-1; 9 nucleotides agree with TRBD1. This CDR3 has 16 residues. V lost 6 bases to trimming and J lost 3 bases; unmatched junction nucleotides: 9. Germline V gives CDR1 MNHNY, CDR2 SVGAGI (reference sequence). CDR3 nucleotide sequence: TGTGCCAGCAGCACCACCGGGACAGGGCGCTACAATGAGCAGTTCTTC. This gives the protein CASSTTGTGRYNEQFF.

V gene TRBV5-6 combines with J gene TRBJ2-7, with TRBD1 identical over 10 bases. Germline V gene data show CDR1 as SGHDT and CDR2 as YYEEEE. This CDR3 comprises 14 residues. J lost 3 bases, V lost 4 bases, and 4 bases had no gene match. CDR3 bases: TGTGCCAGCAGCCGGGGACAGGGGCGCTACGAGCAGTACTTC. Translating gives CASSRGQGRYEQYF.

The CDR3 protein is CASARLQSQETQYF. CDR3 in DNA: TGCGCCAGTGCTAGGTTGCAGAGCCAAGAGACCCAGTACTTC. The chain employs TRBV5-1 and TRBJ2-5; D unclear. Germline V gives CDR1 SGHRS, CDR2 YFSETQ. The V end lost 8 bases, the J end lost 1 base, and 15 bases lay between the germline ends. The CDR3 loop spans 14 amino acids.

The rearrangement joins TRBV19 to TRBJ1-2; no clear D. CDR3 length equals 16 residues. The V gene lost 7 bases and the J gene lost 1 base, with 19 bases spanning the gap. Germline CDR1 LNHDA, CDR2 SQIVND (reference sequence). The CDR3 is CASTSSEVEFNYGYTF. For the CDR3, the DNA is TGTGCCAGTACCTCATCGGAGGTAGAGTTTAACTATGGCTACACCTTC.

The chain joins TRBV5-1 to TRBJ2-6, with TRBD2 identical over 10 bases. V was pared by 2 bases and J by 0 bases, with 5 bases of the junction left unmatched. The CDR3 has 18 residues. Germline CDR1 SGHRS, CDR2 YFSETQ. In DNA, the CDR3 is TGCGCCAGCAGCTTACTAAGCGGGAGGGCCTCTGGGGCCAACGTCCTGACTTTC. Its protein product is CASSLLSGRASGANVLTF.

This chain joins TRBV5-5 and TRBJ2-7, with a tentative D call TRBD2 (5 bases). From germline, CDR1 is SGHKS and CDR2 YYEKEE (reference sequence). Deletions cut 5 bases from V and 4 bases from J, with 22 bases between. CDR3 length equals 16 residues. DNA of the CDR3: TGTGCCAGCAGTTCGGGATCCGACAATCCCCCTTACGAGCAGTACTTC. Translating it yields CASSSGSDNPPYEQYF.

The rearrangement joins TRBV7-3 to TRBJ2-3, with TRBD2 matching 13 bases. V shed 5 bases, J shed 0 bases, and the junction held 11 bases outside the gene matches. The CDR3 covers 19 residues. Germline V CDR1 and CDR2: SGHTA, FQGTGA. CDR3 in amino acids: CASSPQPRLAGGSTDTQYF. The CDR3 nucleotides read TGTGCCAGCAGCCCCCAACCCCGACTAGCGGGGGGTAGCACAGATACGCAGTATTTT.